The clone carrying this TCR beta chain has at least ten counts. Antigen: not known. Read data end 3 residues before the CDR3 end; the end is taken from the germline J gene. Other DNA sequences of this sample code for an identical CDR3. Germline values: CDR1 SGHRS, CDR2 YFSETQ. V was clipped by 4 bases and J by 0 bases; unmatched bases: 7. The CDR3 loop spans 16 amino acids. The table came from immunoSEQ multiplex PCR; TCRdb's copy has only in-frame clones and leaves some out. Listed for the sample are tens of thousands of clones, none seen a single time. These data belong to a study of T cell clonality in common variable immunodeficiency. Study-wide findings and caveats: CVID subjects had higher TCRbeta clonality than healthy controls, most marked in about a third. Links between repertoire features and CVID complications were heterogeneity-limited.

This chain connects TRBV5-1 to TRBJ1-3; 7 nucleotides line up with TRBD1. The sample comprised peripheral blood mononuclear cells. The TCR was taken from a person aged 18 to 75 in good health. The covered CDR3 bases are TGCGCCAGCAGCACCTTACAGGGGACCTCTGGAAACACC. Translating gives CASSTLQGTSGNT. The entire CDR3 reads CASSTLQGTSGNTIYF.